This T cell receptor beta chain was obtained from a study of lymphopenia after photon versus proton radiotherapy. Produced via immunoSEQ multiplex PCR; TCRdb's table is partial and in-frame only. Seen here are some 41,000 clones, roughly 84% observed once, and the top ten hold under 3.5%. On this clone itself: The antigen is unknown.

CDR3 length: 19 amino acids. The V and J ends lost 0 bases and 3 bases, in that order; junction bases with no gene match: 12. Per the germline V gene, CDR1 is MGHRA and CDR2 is YSYEKL. Study findings and constraints: Larger post-nadir TCR diversity loss correlated inversely with survival in deceased patients. After the lymphocyte nadir, photon-treated repertoires showed oligoclonal expansion, especially of CD8+ Temra cells. Under photons, naive T cells and diversity fell while effector/memory populations rose. Better survival with proton therapy was suggested as possible, not demonstrated.

This material consisted of peripheral blood, taken from a patient treated with photon-based radiotherapy. The clonotype comes from a man aged 45-65 years with gastric cancer. V usage is TRBV4-1 and J usage is TRBJ1-5; 9 positions agree with TRBD1. CDR3 sequence: CASSQDALRTGASNQPQHF. The CDR3 coding sequence is TGCGCCAGCAGCCAAGATGCGCTCCGGACAGGGGCTTCCAATCAGCCCCAGCATTTT.